This is a list of T cell receptor beta chains from one sample in a study of blood T cell repertoires in COVID-19. The method was immunoSEQ multiplex PCR; TCRdb's version includes in-frame clones alone and lacks a portion of them. The sample has approximately 150,000 clones, approximately 88% seen once. Sequencing was done on a sample of peripheral blood. The source is a human donor in a cohort sampled during active COVID-19. CDR3s include the opening cysteine and the closing phenylalanine or tryptophan.

>TRBJ1-3|TRBV18
CASSPDAAGATIYF
>TRBJ1-6|TRBV3-1/TRBV3-2
CASSQVSGENSPLHF
>TRBJ2-1|TRBV7-2
CASSLAPSGGGEQFF
>TRBJ1-2|TRBV6-5
CASPVNGQANYGYTF
>TRBJ1-2|TRBV7-2
CASSIGPGTGGGYTF
>TRBJ2-1|TRBV5-1
CASSPAAGRSYNEQFF
>TRBJ1-3|TRBV19
CASNTGSSGNTIYF
>TRBJ1-2|TRBV6-2/TRBV6-3
CASSITAAGGYTF
>TRBJ2-1|TRBV30
CAWSVAYNEQFF
>TRBJ2-2|TRBV13
CASSEGATNTGELFF
>TRBJ2-5|TRBV9
CASSGTGLETQYF
>TRBJ1-1|TRBV21-1
CASNRDRENTEAFF
>TRBJ2-2|TRBV7-2
CASSPPTSGLSGELFF
>TRBJ1-1|TRBV7-8
CASSLGALGTEAFF
>TRBJ2-3|TRBV9
CASSVEGLGPDTQYF
>TRBJ1-2|TRBV4-3
CASSQDRGGGYTF
>TRBJ1-5|TRBV9
CASSEGLLSNQPQHF
>TRBJ1-2|TRBV27
CASSGAGQGHYGYTF
>TRBJ1-5|TRBV7-8
CASSPGPGGVYQPQHF
>TRBJ2-1|TRBV4-3
CASSQIRGQGNNEQFF
>TRBJ1-5|TRBV2
CASSLTGFLNQPQHF
>TRBJ2-2|TRBV6-1
CASSEALAGTGELFF
>TRBJ1-5|TRBV4-3
CASSPVGQGGGNQPQHF
>TRBJ2-3|TRBV6-5
CASGMTGQGADTQYF
>TRBJ1-1|TRBV6-6
CASSQAEGNTEAFF
>TRBJ1-2|TRBV7-2
CASSLGGEQGTNYGYTF
>TRBJ1-4|TRBV23-1
CASSQSTETGRPATNEKLFF
>TRBJ2-3|TRBV9
CASSGGMGLGTDTQYF
>TRBJ2-1|TRBV7-2
CASSLEASGVAYNEQFF
>TRBJ2-7|TRBV13
CASSSTPGLAGSDEQYF
>TRBJ2-4|TRBV19
CASTRTGLAKNIQYF
>TRBJ2-5|TRBV5-6
CASSLMGGRGRGTQYF
>TRBJ2-3|TRBV4-3
CASSQDIGGADGDTQYF
>TRBJ1-5|TRBV6-1
CASSEAGVQPQHF
>TRBJ2-5|TRBV10-3
CAISVSGGLQETQYF
>TRBJ2-7|TRBV4-1
CASSQDPGGTYEQYF
>TRBJ1-1|TRBV5-1
CASSLAGNTEAFF
>TRBJ1-4|TRBV4-2
CASSQDGTGDNEKLFF
>TRBJ1-1|TRBV2
CASRRPGQGRTEAFF
>TRBJ2-5|TRBV7-8
CASSLGSRETQYF
>TRBJ1-1|TRBV6-1
CASSETGGWNTEAFF
>TRBJ2-5|TRBV11-2
CASSTYRNSPETQYF
>TRBJ1-6|TRBV30
CAWSELSNSPLHF
>TRBJ1-6|TRBV6-1
CASSEALLGGAGPLHF
>TRBJ1-3|TRBV6-5
CASSFGPEGNTIYF
>TRBJ2-3|TRBV7-3
CASSQGAGTDTQYF
>TRBJ2-2|TRBV5-1
CASSSTGGANTGELFF
>TRBJ2-7|TRBV4-1
CASSQEESSGGSREQYF
>TRBJ2-7|TRBV20-1
CSASDRGSSYEQYF
>TRBJ1-4|TRBV25-1
CASSEMGTGEGEKLFF
>TRBJ1-5|TRBV27
CASSLSFGLSLNQPQHF
>TRBJ2-7|TRBV7-6
CASSPLEWMTGAYEQYF